The 23 T cell receptor beta chains below all came from one sample that was sequenced in a study of identical twins listed by TCRdb under 2016. The library was made by 5' RACE. The instrument was an Illumina HiSeq 2000. Through fastp at Q25 and MiXCR, TCRdb rebuilt clones from the public reads, retaining in-frame beta chains. Under each unique CDR3 protein, matching rows form one entry showing the most common genes and DNA. For this sample there are under 250,000 distinct CDR3 sequences; about 7.5% appear just once. The ten biggest clones cover around 5% of the sample. These data also featured in a second study, about yellow fever vaccine responses in identical twins.

Material for sequencing was CD8+ T cells sorted from blood. These receptors came from a woman aged 18-35 years in good health.

V and J are TRBV7-9 and TRBJ2-7, with D possibly matching TRBD1 (6 bases). This CDR3 comprises 14 residues. Germline lookup yields CDR1 SEHNR and CDR2 FQNEAQ (reference sequence). V lost 5 bases and J lost 4, with 15 bases in between. This chain's CDR3 is CASSTGFGLYEQYF. In nucleotides, the CDR3 is TGTGCCAGCAGCACAGGGTTTGGTTTATACGAGCAGTACTTC.

This clonotype showed up many times. This rearrangement joins TRBV28 to TRBJ2-7, with TRBD1 matching over 8 bases. The CDR3 sequence is 15 residues long. Germline trimming cut 7 bases from V and 6 bases from J; bases unmatched to any gene: 14. Germline assignment: CDR1 MDHEN and CDR2 SYDVKM. The CDR3 is CASTSGPGGMGEQYV. CDR3 nucleotide sequence: TGTGCCAGCACCTCCGGGCCAGGGGGCATGGGCGAGCAGTACGTC.

The rearrangement uses TRBV15 and TRBJ2-1; D gene ambiguous. Per germline, CDR1 LNHNV and CDR2 YYDKDF (reference sequence). The CDR3 runs 16 residues. Trimming removed 0 bases from V and 0 bases from J, with 9 bases in between. CDR3 bases: TGTGCCACCAGCAGAGATCAAAAACCCTCCTACAATGAGCAGTTCTTC. The encoded protein is CATSRDQKPSYNEQFF.

The chain employs TRBV6-6 and TRBJ2-7; weak D call: TRBD1 (5 bases). The CDR3 has 13 residues. Germline values: CDR1 MNHNY, CDR2 SVGAGI (reference sequence). V was pared by 6 bases and J by 2 bases, with 11 bases between. The CDR3 DNA reads TGTGCCAGCAGAACAGGCGCCGCCTACGAGCAGTACTTC. Its translation is CASRTGAAYEQYF.

Ten or more counts support this clonotype. The gene calls are TRBV5-1 and TRBJ2-1; 7 bases line up with TRBD1. J gave up 6 bases and V 3 bases, and 6 bases lay outside the gene matches. Germline-derived CDR1 and CDR2 are SGHRS and YFSETQ. This CDR3 has 14 residues. The CDR3 bases are TGCGCCAGCAGCTACCGACCAGGGGGCAATGAGCAGTTCTTC. Amino acids: CASSYRPGGNEQFF.

This clonotype was detected many times. This chain uses TRBV12-3 or TRBV12-4 with TRBJ2-2; D gene ambiguous. The CDR3 totals 14 residues. Trimming left V 3 bases short and J 0 bases short, with 5 bases between. The CDR3 is CASSFAPNTGELFF. The CDR3 nucleotides are TGTGCCAGCAGTTTTGCCCCGAACACCGGGGAGCTGTTTTTT.

This clonotype was seen ten or more times. The gene calls are TRBV28 and TRBJ2-2; maybe TRBD1 (6 bases). The V and J ends lost 6 bases and 2 bases respectively, with 13 bases between them. Germline values: CDR1 MDHEN, CDR2 SYDVKM. CDR3 length equals 15 residues. CDR3 in DNA: TGTGCCAGCAGCTTGGCGACAGGCAACACCGGGGAGCTGTTTTTT. Amino acid sequence: CASSLATGNTGELFF.

This chain connects TRBV9 to TRBJ1-1, with 10 bases identical to TRBD1. The CDR3 is made up of 15 amino acids. V shed 0 bases and J 5 bases; nucleotides not matched to a gene: 4. Germline V lookup: CDR1 SGDLS, CDR2 YYNGEE. CDR3 residues: CASSVEDRGHTEAFF. The CDR3 DNA reads as TGTGCCAGCAGCGTAGAAGACAGGGGGCATACTGAAGCTTTCTTT.

This clonotype was counted ten times or more. For the CDR3, the DNA is TGTGCCAGCAGCCAAGATGTGTGGATGAACACTGAAGCTTTCTTT. This codes for CASSQDVWMNTEAFF. This chain joins TRBV3-1 and TRBJ1-1, with no clear D. Trimming shortened V by 0 bases and J by 0 bases, and 8 bases separated the two germline ends. Germline CDR1 reads LGHDT; CDR2 reads YNNKEL (reference sequence). The CDR3 contains 15 residues.

The chain has TRBV14 and TRBJ2-3; D assignment may be TRBD1 or TRBD2 (5 bases each). This CDR3 comprises 14 residues. CDR1 and CDR2 from the germline V gene are SGHDN and FVKESK. The V end was cut by 1 base, the J end by 7 bases, with 12 bases between. DNA of the CDR3: TGTGCCAGCAGCCAAGCGGGGCTCATGAATACGCAGTATTTT. It codes for CASSQAGLMNTQYF. Based on the CDR3 plus reference TRBV14 and TRBJ2-3, the full variable domain is EAGVTQFPSHSVIEKGQTVTLRCDPISGHDNLYWYRRVMGKEIKFLLHFVKESKQDESGMPNNRFLAERTGGTYSTLKVQPAELEDSGVYFCASSQAGLMNTQYFGPGTRLTVL.

This clonotype was found a few times. The rearrangement uses TRBV28 and TRBJ2-2; D remains unclear. Looked up from germline, CDR1 is MDHEN and CDR2 is SYDVKM. This CDR3 is built from 12 residues. The V end lost 5 bases, the J end lost 7 bases, and 8 bases lay between the germline ends. The DNA for the CDR3 is TGTGCCAGCAGTGCTAGTGGCGGGGAGCTGTTTTTT. It translates to CASSASGGELFF.

The V and J genes are TRBV7-6 and TRBJ2-5, with a tentative D call TRBD1 (6 bases). The CDR3 spans 14 residues. Trimming took 3 bases from V and 5 from J, leaving 13 bases between them. Germline values: CDR1 SGHVS, CDR2 FNYEAQ. CDR3 DNA: TGTGCCAGCAGCTTCCAGGTTACAGGGGAGACCCAGTACTTC. Translation gives CASSFQVTGETQYF.

This clonotype was observed a handful of times. The genes are TRBV7-8 and TRBJ2-1; TRBD1 agrees at 9 bases. The CDR3 is 17 residues long. CDR1 and CDR2 from the germline V gene are SGHVS and FQNEAQ. The junction had 11 bases not matched to a gene; V was cut back by 5 bases and J by 3 bases. CDR3 protein: CASSTSRTGALYNEQFF. DNA for the CDR3: TGTGCCAGCAGCACATCGCGGACAGGGGCCCTCTACAATGAGCAGTTCTTC.

The J gene is TRBJ2-4, the V gene TRBV11-3; D is ambiguous. CDR3 size: 13 residues. Trimming removed 5 bases at V and 7 bases at J, with 12 bases between. Per the germline V gene, CDR1 is SGHNT and CDR2 is YENEEA. The CDR3 loop reads CASSQKRWNIQYF. The DNA for the CDR3 is TGTGCCAGCAGCCAGAAACGTTGGAACATTCAGTACTTC. Filled out from reference TRBV11-3 and TRBJ2-4, the complete variable domain reads EAGVVQSPRYKIIEKKQPVAFWCNPISGHNTLYWYLQNLGQGPELLIRYENEEAVDDSQLPKDRFSAERLKGVDSTLKIQPAELGDSAVYLCASSQKRWNIQYFGAGTRLSVL.

This clonotype was picked up many times. The chain links TRBV12-3 or TRBV12-4 to TRBJ1-2; 7 bases line up with TRBD1. The CDR3 covers 15 residues. V gave up 1 base and J gave up 0 bases; unmatched junction bases: 2. The CDR3 sequence: CASSLGQGANYGYTF. The CDR3 DNA follows: TGTGCCAGCAGTTTAGGCCAGGGGGCTAACTATGGCTACACCTTC.

This clonotype was counted a few times. This chain uses TRBV20-1 with TRBJ2-1; TRBD2 agrees at 7 bases. Germline V gives CDR1 DFQATT, CDR2 SNEGSKA (reference sequence). The CDR3 has 14 amino acids. The junction had 3 bases not matched to a gene; V was cut back by 0 bases and J by 4 bases. CDR3 in amino acids: CSARDLAVYNEQFF. The CDR3 nucleotides read TGCAGTGCTAGAGATCTAGCGGTATACAATGAGCAGTTCTTC.

Regarding this clonotype: Compared with germline, one end of the junction differs, possibly owing to a read error. CDR3 amino acids: CCARDPGRHSGNTIYF. The CDR3 nucleotides read TGCTGTGCTAGAGATCCGGGCCGACACTCTGGAAACACCATATATTTT. This sequence joins TRBV20-1 and TRBJ1-3; no firm D call. Germline assignment: CDR1 DFQATT and CDR2 SNEGSKA (reference sequence). There are 16 residues in the CDR3.

This clonotype occurred many times. The chain combines TRBV6-4 with TRBJ2-3, with unresolved D. Looked up from germline, CDR1 is MRHNA and CDR2 is SNTAGT. V lost 4 bases to trimming and J lost 6 bases, with 14 bases between them. The CDR3 extends over 14 amino acids. The CDR3 sequence is CASSARPSVDTQYF. CDR3 nucleotides: TGTGCCAGCAGTGCTAGGCCGAGCGTCGATACGCAGTATTTT.

This clonotype was seen a handful of times. J is TRBJ2-4 and V is TRBV12-3 or TRBV12-4; no clear D gene. The CDR3 runs 13 residues. V was clipped by 6 bases and J by 4 bases, with 10 bases between them. The CDR3 DNA sequence: TGTGCCAGCAGGCCTCCGGTAAAAAACATTCAGTACTTC. This codes for CASRPPVKNIQYF.

This clonotype was counted at least ten times. The rearrangement uses TRBV3-1 and TRBJ1-5, with D unresolved. The CDR3 is 15 amino acids. Trimming removed 1 base from V and 2 bases from J, with 9 bases in between. CDR1 and CDR2 from the germline V gene are LGHDT and YNNKEL (reference sequence). CDR3 nucleotides: TGTGCCAGCAGCCAAGGGCCCTGGGGCAATCAGCCCCAGCATTTT. This gives the protein CASSQGPWGNQPQHF.

This chain links TRBV4-1 with TRBJ2-7; no clear D. The V end was cut by 1 base, the J end by 2 bases, with 9 bases between. The CDR3 loop spans 14 amino acids. Germline V gene data show CDR1 as MGHRA and CDR2 as YSYEKL. The CDR3 is CASSQVTPTYEQYF. The CDR3, as DNA: TGCGCCAGCAGCCAAGTAACACCCACCTACGAGCAGTACTTC.

The V call is TRBV7-6, the J call TRBJ1-1; D may be TRBD1 (5 bases). Germline V CDR1 and CDR2: SGHVS, FNYEAQ. Trimming pared 5 bases from V and 3 bases from J, leaving 16 bases between. This CDR3 is built from 15 residues. CDR3 bases: TGTGCCAGCAGCCCCCAGGGACGGAGGCACACTGAAGCTTTCTTT. Translation gives CASSPQGRRHTEAFF.

The V gene is TRBV20-1, the J gene TRBJ2-3; D is possibly TRBD1 or TRBD2 (5 bases each). The ends were cut back, 3 bases at V and 1 base at J, with 11 bases in the middle. Germline CDR1 and CDR2: DFQATT and SNEGSKA (reference sequence). This CDR3 comprises 14 residues. The CDR3 DNA sequence: TGCAGTGCTAGCTTAACGGGGCGCACAGATACGCAGTATTTT. Protein: CSASLTGRTDTQYF.